A selection of T cell receptor beta chains follows, all from one sample in a study of T cell responses to AZD1222 COVID-19 vaccine. Assay: immunoSEQ multiplex PCR; the TCRdb copy retains only in-frame clones and omits some. The sample has some 120,000 clones, 80% to 90% seen once. The sequences come from peripheral blood, collected on day 0 of MenACWY control vaccination. Source of these receptors: an adult in good health. Each CDR3 is given with its conserved first and last residue. The order of the fields is J gene, V gene, D gene, clone size, CDR3 DNA, CDR3 protein. The D gene is left open where the match is weak. The size entry is marked missing in some rows and otherwise reads once, few, many or a size class.

j_gene: TRBJ2-7; v_gene: TRBV7-8; d_gene: NA; abundance: NA; CDR3nt: TGTGCCAGCAGCCTTGGAGCCTACGAGCAGTACTTC; CDR3aa: CASSLGAYEQYF
j_gene: TRBJ2-7; v_gene: TRBV11-2; d_gene: TRBD2; abundance: once; CDR3nt: TGTGCCAGCAGCTCCAGCCTAGCGGGGTCCGAGCAGTACTTC; CDR3aa: CASSSSLAGSEQYF
j_gene: TRBJ2-7; v_gene: TRBV28; d_gene: TRBD2; abundance: NA; CDR3nt: TGTGCCACCTTTGGTGCTAGCGGTTCCCCCTACGAGCAGTACTTC; CDR3aa: CATFGASGSPYEQYF
j_gene: TRBJ1-1; v_gene: TRBV28; d_gene: NA; abundance: few; CDR3nt: TGTGCCAGCAGCCTCTACTCTATCAGGGATCCGAACACTGAAGCTTTCTTT; CDR3aa: CASSLYSIRDPNTEAFF
j_gene: TRBJ1-2; v_gene: TRBV12-5; d_gene: NA; abundance: once; CDR3nt: TGTGCTAGTACAGGGACCAACTATGGCTACACCTTC; CDR3aa: CASTGTNYGYTF
j_gene: TRBJ2-5; v_gene: TRBV5-1; d_gene: NA; abundance: NA; CDR3nt: TGCGCCAGCAGCTTGGATGGACCGGGCTCCTACCAAGAGACCCAGTACTTC; CDR3aa: CASSLDGPGSYQETQYF
j_gene: TRBJ2-2; v_gene: TRBV6-5; d_gene: NA; abundance: NA; CDR3nt: TGTGCCAGCAGTTACTCGGAAAGGGAGCTGTTTTTT; CDR3aa: CASSYSERELFF
j_gene: TRBJ1-2; v_gene: TRBV19; d_gene: NA; abundance: NA; CDR3nt: TGTGCCAGTAGTCCACCGGGAAACTTTGGGCTCACCTTC; CDR3aa: CASSPPGNFGLTF
j_gene: TRBJ2-5; v_gene: TRBV24-1; d_gene: NA; abundance: NA; CDR3nt: TGTGCCACCGGGGGCCAAGAGACCCAGTACTTC; CDR3aa: CATGGQETQYF
j_gene: TRBJ2-1; v_gene: TRBV3-1/TRBV3-2; d_gene: NA; abundance: NA; CDR3nt: TGTGCCAGCAGCCGCCAGGGCGAATTACGACACAATGAGCAGTTCTTC; CDR3aa: CASSRQGELRHNEQFF
j_gene: TRBJ2-5; v_gene: TRBV4-1; d_gene: NA; abundance: NA; CDR3nt: TGCGCCAGCAGGGACCAGGGTCGGGAGACCCAGTACTTC; CDR3aa: CASRDQGRETQYF
j_gene: TRBJ2-3; v_gene: TRBV6-6; d_gene: NA; abundance: once; CDR3nt: TGTGCCAGCAGTACTTTCACAGATACGCAGTATTTT; CDR3aa: CASSTFTDTQYF
j_gene: TRBJ2-7; v_gene: TRBV18; d_gene: NA; abundance: NA; CDR3nt: TGTGCCAGCTCCGATTCCTACGAGCAGTACTTC; CDR3aa: CASSDSYEQYF
j_gene: TRBJ2-5; v_gene: TRBV24-1; d_gene: TRBD1; abundance: NA; CDR3nt: TGTGCCACCAGTGATCTGGACAGGGAAGAGACCCAGTACTTC; CDR3aa: CATSDLDREETQYF
j_gene: TRBJ1-1; v_gene: TRBV5-8; d_gene: NA; abundance: NA; CDR3nt: TGTGCCAGCACCACCCGGGACAAATGGACTAAAGCTTTCTTT; CDR3aa: CASTTRDKWTKAFF
j_gene: TRBJ2-3; v_gene: TRBV24-1; d_gene: NA; abundance: NA; CDR3nt: TGTGCCACCGCGACAGGCACAGATACGCAGTATTTT; CDR3aa: CATATGTDTQYF
j_gene: TRBJ1-5; v_gene: TRBV27; d_gene: NA; abundance: NA; CDR3nt: TGTGCCAGCAGCAAAAACCAGGGAAGTTTTCAGCCCCAGCATTTT; CDR3aa: CASSKNQGSFQPQHF
j_gene: TRBJ1-1; v_gene: TRBV7-3; d_gene: TRBD1; abundance: NA; CDR3nt: TGTGCCAGCAGCTACTACAGGGGTGGAACTGAAGCTTTCTTT; CDR3aa: CASSYYRGGTEAFF
j_gene: TRBJ2-5; v_gene: TRBV11-2; d_gene: TRBD1; abundance: NA; CDR3nt: TGTGCCAGCAGCTTAGCCCTTCAGGGGGCCGGGACCCAGTACTTC; CDR3aa: CASSLALQGAGTQYF
j_gene: TRBJ2-7; v_gene: TRBV6-2/TRBV6-3; d_gene: NA; abundance: NA; CDR3nt: TGTGCCAGCAGTTACTCGAGGGTTTCCTACGAGCAGTACTTC; CDR3aa: CASSYSRVSYEQYF
j_gene: TRBJ1-4; v_gene: TRBV30; d_gene: TRBD1; abundance: once; CDR3nt: TGTGCCTGGACCGGGACAGGGAATGAAAAACTGTTTTTT; CDR3aa: CAWTGTGNEKLFF
j_gene: TRBJ1-3; v_gene: TRBV6-5; d_gene: NA; abundance: many; CDR3nt: TGTGCCAGCATCTGGGTCTCTGAATTAGAAAACACCATATATTTT; CDR3aa: CASIWVSELENTIYF
j_gene: TRBJ1-2; v_gene: TRBV5-1; d_gene: TRBD1; abundance: NA; CDR3nt: TGCGCCAGCAGCTTGGGTGACAGGGGAATCTATGGCTACACCTTC; CDR3aa: CASSLGDRGIYGYTF
j_gene: TRBJ2-3; v_gene: TRBV6-5; d_gene: NA; abundance: NA; CDR3nt: TGTGCCAGCAGCCCCCAGGGTGAGGCCACAGATACGCAGTATTTT; CDR3aa: CASSPQGEATDTQYF
j_gene: TRBJ2-2; v_gene: TRBV7-9; d_gene: NA; abundance: NA; CDR3nt: TGTGCCAGCAGGCTTGAGGAGCTGTTTTTT; CDR3aa: CASRLEELFF
j_gene: TRBJ1-5; v_gene: TRBV7-9; d_gene: TRBD1; abundance: NA; CDR3nt: TGTGCCAGCAGCTTCGGGACAGGGGGCTCTAATAATCAGCCCCAGCATTTT; CDR3aa: CASSFGTGGSNNQPQHF
j_gene: TRBJ2-7; v_gene: TRBV5-4; d_gene: NA; abundance: NA; CDR3nt: TGTGCCAGCAGCTTGAGAACCTACGAGCAGTACTTC; CDR3aa: CASSLRTYEQYF
j_gene: TRBJ1-1; v_gene: TRBV13; d_gene: NA; abundance: NA; CDR3nt: TGTGCCAGCAGCTTATTTAACACTGAAGCTTTCTTT; CDR3aa: CASSLFNTEAFF
j_gene: TRBJ1-4; v_gene: TRBV27; d_gene: NA; abundance: NA; CDR3nt: TGTGCCAGCAGTTCCGGGCCAAGAGGTGAAAAACTGTTTTTT; CDR3aa: CASSSGPRGEKLFF
j_gene: TRBJ1-2; v_gene: TRBV10-3; d_gene: TRBD1; abundance: NA; CDR3nt: TGTGCCATCAGTGTAGTGACAGGGGCCCTTAACTATGGCTACACCTTC; CDR3aa: CAISVVTGALNYGYTF
j_gene: TRBJ1-4; v_gene: TRBV11-2; d_gene: NA; abundance: NA; CDR3nt: TGTGCCAGCAGCTTTTTGAGAGGGGGACTGTTTTTT; CDR3aa: CASSFLRGGLFF